This paragraph covers one T cell receptor beta chain sequence. The antigen remains undetermined. The CDR3 is 16 amino acids. V dropped 0 bases and J dropped 6 bases, with 17 bases sitting between them. CDR1 MGHRA and CDR2 YSYEKL come from the germline V gene. These data come from a study of T cell responses to AZD1222 COVID-19 vaccine. Study as a whole: Second-dose intervals near 4 or 12 weeks were combined. General study results and limits: Donors in the cohort were predominantly white British and more often female, and clonal diversity was possibly underestimated. Spike-specific TCR repertoires showed rising breadth and depth after two AZD1222 doses.

Measured with immunoSEQ multiplex PCR; TCRdb has only the in-frame clones, and not every one. The repertoire consists of about 62,000 clones, with 65% to 80% occurring once and the leading ten covering over 12%. The input for sequencing was peripheral blood, taken on day 0 of AZD1222 vaccination. This clonotype was obtained from an adult in good health. The chain joins TRBV4-1 to TRBJ1-2; TRBD1 might be the D (6 bases). This CDR3 is CASSQERGEGRHGYTF. DNA for the CDR3: TGCGCCAGCAGCCAAGAAAGGGGGGAGGGCCGACATGGCTACACCTTC.